This T cell receptor beta chain is drawn from a study of beta chain features in type 1 diabetes. Study-wide context: In age, gender and cell yields, patients were similar to healthy donors.

The germline V gene has CDR1 ENHRY and CDR2 SYGVKD. The CDR3 covers 14 residues. V gave up 1 base and J gave up 7 bases, with 10 bases separating them. The study reverse transcribed the entire isolated RNA, so it sequenced expressed TCRB transcripts. Produced via immunoSEQ multiplex PCR; TCRdb's table is partial and in-frame only. The table lists approximately 400,000 clones, roughly 15% of them singletons. Sequencing input: naive CD4+ T cells from blood. The sequence was obtained from a woman between 18 and 29 years old in good health. The chain links TRBV10-3 to TRBJ1-4; D is possibly TRBD1 (5 bases). CDR3 in DNA: TGTGCCATCAGTGAGTTATCCCAGGGTGAAAAACTGTTTTTT. This sequence encodes CAISELSQGEKLFF.